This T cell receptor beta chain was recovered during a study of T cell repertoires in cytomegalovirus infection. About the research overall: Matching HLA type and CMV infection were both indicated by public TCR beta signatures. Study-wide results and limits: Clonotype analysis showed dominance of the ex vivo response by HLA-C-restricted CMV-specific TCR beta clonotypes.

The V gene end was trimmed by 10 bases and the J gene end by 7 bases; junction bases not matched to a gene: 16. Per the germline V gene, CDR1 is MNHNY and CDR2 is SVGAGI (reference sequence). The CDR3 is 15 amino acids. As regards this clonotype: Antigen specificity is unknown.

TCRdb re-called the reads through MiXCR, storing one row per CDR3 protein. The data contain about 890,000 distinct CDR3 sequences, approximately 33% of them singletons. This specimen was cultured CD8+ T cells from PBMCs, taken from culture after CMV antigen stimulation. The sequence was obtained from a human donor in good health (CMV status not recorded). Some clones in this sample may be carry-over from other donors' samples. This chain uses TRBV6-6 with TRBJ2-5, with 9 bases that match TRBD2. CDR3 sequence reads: CANRGSSGGAGTQYF. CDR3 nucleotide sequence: TGTGCCAACAGAGGGAGTAGCGGGGGCGCGGGGACCCAGTACTTC.